Below, one T cell receptor beta chain is given with its context. Antigen specificity is unknown. The data were produced by immunoSEQ multiplex PCR, yet TCRdb's version contains in-frame clones alone and is incomplete. The sample has about 150,000 clones, roughly 90% seen once. The source of the sample is a study of T cell responses to AZD1222 COVID-19 vaccine. Findings of the study overall: In the spike-specific TCR repertoire, nearly half reportedly target unmutated variant regions. There were repertoire samples only from the period after the peak T cell response. The number of AZD1222 recipients seropositive at baseline was only 5 to 7.

The trim removed 2 bases at V and 4 bases at J, leaving 7 bases unmatched. This CDR3 has 15 amino acids. Germline loops: CDR1 MNHEY, CDR2 SVGAGI. The V call is TRBV6-5, the J call TRBJ1-2, with 7 bases fitting TRBD1. Material: peripheral blood, obtained on day 0 of AZD1222 vaccination. The TCR was taken from an adult in good health. The CDR3 DNA sequence: TGTGCCAGCAGTTACGGGGGGACAGTGAGCTATGGCTACACCTTC. Translation: CASSYGGTVSYGYTF.